This TCR beta chain was profiled in a study of immune heterogeneity within non-small cell lung tumors. Study-level points and caveats: Tumor sites within a patient were found to share identical dominant CDR3 beta clonotypes, and site-unique high-frequency clones were also present. Clonality of local T cells correlated moderately but significantly with local tumor mutational burden (R about 0.35). Individual patients showed largely nonoverlapping sets of high-frequency T-cell receptor beta clonotypes.

Template input was genomic DNA from bulk tumor (600 ng per sample). Biopsies, several per primary tumor and spaced far apart, were collected during surgery. Enrolled individuals presented with untreated, newly diagnosed non-small cell lung cancer and received curative surgery. Non-small cell lung cancer patients, newly diagnosed and having surgery with curative intent, served as donors. Judged by abundance, this clonotype is medium-sized. The antigen remains unidentified. Multiplex PCR amplified the TCR beta CDR3 region. Its first round ran for approximately 10 cycles with 32 V and 13 J primers. TCRdb reprocessed the multiplex PCR reads with MiXCR, giving one entry per CDR3 protein. The sample shows 2,500 or so distinct CDR3 sequences, roughly 25% of them seen only once. Germline assignment: CDR1 SQVTM and CDR2 ANQGSEA. CDR3 length: 9 residues. V was cut by 7 bases and J by 8 bases, with 8 bases left in between.

This chain joins TRBV29-1 and TRBJ1-1; possible D gene TRBD1, 6 bases. The sequencing sample was made of lung tumor tissue. This TCR came from a man between 60 and 75 years old with non-small cell lung cancer. The CDR3 region has the DNA TGCAGCGGCGGGACAGAAGCTTTCTTT. Translating gives CSGGTEAFF.